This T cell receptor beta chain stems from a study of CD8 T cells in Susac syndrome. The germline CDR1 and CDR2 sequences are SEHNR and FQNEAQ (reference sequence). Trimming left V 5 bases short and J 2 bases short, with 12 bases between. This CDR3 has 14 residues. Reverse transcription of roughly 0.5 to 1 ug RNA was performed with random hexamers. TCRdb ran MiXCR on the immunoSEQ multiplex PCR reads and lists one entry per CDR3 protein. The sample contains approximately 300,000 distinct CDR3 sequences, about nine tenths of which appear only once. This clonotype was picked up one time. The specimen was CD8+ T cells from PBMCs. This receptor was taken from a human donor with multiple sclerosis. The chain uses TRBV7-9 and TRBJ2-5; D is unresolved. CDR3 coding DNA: TGTGCCAGCAGCCTAGAGGCGGAACAAGAGACCCAGTACTTC. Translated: CASSLEAEQETQYF.